This T cell receptor (beta chain) is from a study of blood T cells in healthy people across ages. CDR1 and CDR2 from the germline V gene are MNHEY and SVGAGI. V lost 9 bases to trimming and J lost 2 bases; unmatched junction nucleotides: 5. The CDR3 is 13 amino acids. A second PCR of 7 to 11 cycles used a sample-barcoded 5' primer and a J-beta primer mix. TCRdb ran MiXCR on the 5' RACE reads and lists one entry per CDR3 protein. The table has 1.5 million to 2 million distinct CDR3 sequences, around 48% seen once; the top ten hold more than 2%. A note on this clonotype: Antigen unknown.

General observations from the study: Older age coincided with a roughly linear decline in TCR beta diversity per million T cells.

The specimen sequenced was blood. This TCR came from a woman aged 40 to 50 in good health. This chain joins TRBV6-5 and TRBJ2-3; 7 bases line up with TRBD1. CDR3 protein: CASRDRATDTQYF. Written as DNA, the CDR3 is TGTGCCAGTCGGGACAGAGCCACAGATACGCAGTATTTT.